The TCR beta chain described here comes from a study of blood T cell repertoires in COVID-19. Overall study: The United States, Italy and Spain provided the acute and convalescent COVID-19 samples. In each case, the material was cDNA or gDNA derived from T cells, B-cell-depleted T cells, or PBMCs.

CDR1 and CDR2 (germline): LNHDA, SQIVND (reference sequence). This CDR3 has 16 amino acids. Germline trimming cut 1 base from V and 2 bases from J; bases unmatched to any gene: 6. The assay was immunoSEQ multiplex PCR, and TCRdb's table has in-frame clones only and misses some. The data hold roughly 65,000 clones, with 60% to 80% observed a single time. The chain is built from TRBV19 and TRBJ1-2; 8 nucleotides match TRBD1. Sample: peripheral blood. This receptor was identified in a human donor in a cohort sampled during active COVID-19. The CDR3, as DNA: TGTGCCAGTAGTATAGTCTCCGGGACAGGCAACTATGGCTACACCTTC. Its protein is CASSIVSGTGNYGYTF.